This entry describes one TCR beta chain. This sample is drawn from a study of shared clonotypes between healthy human individuals. Replicate PCRs for sorted subsets used approximately 190 ng DNA; this equaled tens of thousands of T cell genomes. TCRdb's table, derived via immunoSEQ multiplex PCR, lists solely in-frame clones and lacks some. This table holds under 650,000 clones, 90% to 96% found once. The CDR3 totals 14 residues. The germline CDR1 and CDR2 sequences are SNHLY and FYNNEI. The ends were cut back, 7 bases at V and 5 bases at J, with 17 bases in the middle. Sequencing was done on a sample of naive CD4+ T cells sorted from blood. As to subset: CD45RA+ positively selected. This sequence was found in a woman in her 30s in good health. V usage is TRBV2 and J usage is TRBJ2-5; D is tentatively TRBD1 or TRBD2 (6 bases each). The chain's CDR3 is CASTGASSAETQYF. The CDR3 DNA is TGTGCCAGCACGGGGGCTAGCTCGGCGGAGACCCAGTACTTC. Combining the CDR3 with reference TRBV2 and TRBJ2-5 gives the whole variable domain EPEVTQTPSHQVTQMGQEVILRCVPISNHLYFYWYRQILGQKVEFLVSFYNNEISEKSEIFDDQFSVERPDGSNFTLKIRSTKLEDSAMYFCASTGASSAETQYFGPGTRLLVL.